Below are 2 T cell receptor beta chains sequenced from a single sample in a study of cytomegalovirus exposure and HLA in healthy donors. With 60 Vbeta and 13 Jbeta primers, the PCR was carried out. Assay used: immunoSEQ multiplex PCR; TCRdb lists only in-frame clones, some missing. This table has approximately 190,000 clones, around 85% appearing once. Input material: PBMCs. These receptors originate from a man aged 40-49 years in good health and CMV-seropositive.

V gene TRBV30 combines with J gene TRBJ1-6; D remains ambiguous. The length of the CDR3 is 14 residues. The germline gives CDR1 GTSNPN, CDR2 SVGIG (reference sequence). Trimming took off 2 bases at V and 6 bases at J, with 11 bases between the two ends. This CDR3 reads CAWSWVGGNSPLHF. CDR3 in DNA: TGTGCCTGGAGTTGGGTAGGCGGTAATTCACCCCTCCACTTT. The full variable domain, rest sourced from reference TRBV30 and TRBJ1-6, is SQTIHQWPATLVQPVGSPLSLECTVEGTSNPNLYWYRQAAGRGLQLLFYSVGIGQISSEVPQNLSASRPQDRQFILSSKKLLLSDSGFYLCAWSWVGGNSPLHFGNGTRLTVT.

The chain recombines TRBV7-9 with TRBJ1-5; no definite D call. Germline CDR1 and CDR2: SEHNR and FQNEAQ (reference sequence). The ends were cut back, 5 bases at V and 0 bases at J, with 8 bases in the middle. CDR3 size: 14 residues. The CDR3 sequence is CASSPDYSNQPQHF. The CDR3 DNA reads TGTGCCAGCAGCCCAGATTATAGCAATCAGCCCCAGCATTTT.